The 10 T cell receptor beta chains below all came from one sample that was sequenced in a study of blood T cell repertoires in COVID-19. TCRdb keeps only in-frame clones here, not all; method: immunoSEQ multiplex PCR. The sample includes roughly 520,000 clones, around nine tenths of them seen just once. The sequenced material came from PBMCs or T cells enriched from blood (not recorded which). The source is a woman between 40 and 50 years old who had recovered from COVID-19.

This CDR3 is CASSQASRGGLGELFF. The CDR3, as DNA: TGTGCCAGCAGCCAAGCATCTAGAGGGGGTTTAGGGGAGCTGTTTTTT. The V and J genes are TRBV4-2 and TRBJ2-2, with D possibly being TRBD1 (6 bases). The germline V and J ends were trimmed by 1 base and 8 bases, with 17 bases remaining between them. Per the germline V gene, CDR1 is LGHNA and CDR2 is YNFKEQ. The CDR3 length is 16 residues.

This clone was counted only a few times. The V call is TRBV4-1, the J call TRBJ1-1; 7 positions agree with TRBD1. Germline values: CDR1 MGHRA, CDR2 YSYEKL. This CDR3 comprises 15 residues. With V trimmed by 2 bases and J by 0 bases, 3 bases remained unmatched. CDR3 residues: CASSQTTGLNTEAFF. The DNA of the CDR3 is TGCGCCAGCAGCCAAACGACAGGGTTGAACACTGAAGCTTTCTTT.

The chain carries TRBV5-1 and TRBJ2-3; 8 bases match TRBD2. Germline CDR1 reads SGHRS; CDR2 reads YFSETQ. V shed 5 bases and J 4 bases; nucleotides not matched to a gene: 6. This CDR3 contains 14 residues. The DNA for the CDR3 is TGCGCCAGCAGACTGACTAGCGCATCAGATACGCAGTATTTT. It codes for CASRLTSASDTQYF.

The chain recombines TRBV4-1 with TRBJ1-5; no firm D call. The V gene lost 1 base and the J gene lost 4 bases, with 8 bases spanning the gap. The CDR3 is made up of 14 amino acids. Germline CDR1 is MGHRA and CDR2 is YSYEKL. CDR3 in DNA: TGCGCCAGCAGCCAAGCAGGAGGAAATCAGCCCCAGCATTTT. Residues: CASSQAGGNQPQHF.

The V and J genes are TRBV2 and TRBJ2-1; TRBD2 matches 7 bases. The CDR3 is made up of 15 amino acids. V dropped 4 bases and J dropped 3; count of bases not matched to a gene: 6. Per germline, CDR1 SNHLY and CDR2 FYNNEI. CDR3 protein: CASSAGTSDYNEQFF. As DNA, the CDR3 is TGTGCCAGCAGTGCGGGCACTAGCGACTACAATGAGCAGTTCTTC.

This chain uses TRBV24-1 with TRBJ2-5; tentatively, D is TRBD2 (6 bases). The CDR3 covers 15 residues. The V gene lost 3 bases and the J gene lost 5 bases, with 15 bases spanning the gap. Germline V CDR1 and CDR2: KGHDR, SFDVKD. DNA of the CDR3: TGTGCCACCAGTGATACGTCGATTGGGGGGGAGACCCAGTACTTC. Encoded protein: CATSDTSIGGETQYF.

This chain uses TRBV30 with TRBJ1-2; a possible D gene is TRBD1 (5 bases). Germline lookup yields CDR1 GTSNPN and CDR2 SVGIG (reference sequence). This CDR3 is built from 12 residues. Between the trimmed V and J ends, which lost 4 bases and 8 bases, there was a span of 14 bases. The CDR3 here is CAWNAVAGGYTF. CDR3 sequence (DNA): TGTGCCTGGAATGCGGTGGCAGGGGGCTACACCTTC.

The V gene is TRBV27, the J gene TRBJ2-1, with 9 bases aligning to TRBD2. The germline gives CDR1 MNHEY, CDR2 SMNVEV (reference sequence). The V and J ends lost 3 bases and 9 bases, in that order; junction bases with no gene match: 9. The CDR3 loop spans 15 amino acids. The CDR3 spells CASSFRAREGLEQFF. The CDR3 bases are TGTGCCAGCAGTTTTCGGGCGCGGGAGGGACTTGAGCAGTTCTTC.

The gene calls are TRBV7-9 and TRBJ2-2; no firm D call. Germline lookup yields CDR1 SEHNR and CDR2 FQNEAQ (reference sequence). The CDR3 length is 13 residues. Trimming took 5 bases from V and 6 from J, leaving 10 bases between them. CDR3 loop: CASSPELPGELFF. CDR3 coding DNA: TGTGCCAGCAGCCCCGAACTCCCCGGGGAGCTGTTTTTT.

V gene TRBV12-3 or TRBV12-4 combines with J gene TRBJ1-1; D gene ambiguous. This CDR3 is built from 12 residues. V was cut by 1 base and J by 8 bases, with 8 bases left in between. CDR3 in DNA: TGTGCCAGCAGTTTAGGGGCGTTGGAAGCTTTCTTT. The encoded protein is CASSLGALEAFF.